The T cell receptor beta chain under discussion was sequenced for a study of blood T cell repertoires in COVID-19. Study-wide context: Spain, Italy and the United States supplied samples that represented acute and convalescent COVID-19. PBMCs, B-cell-depleted T cells, or T cells were the source of the cDNA or gDNA that made up the material.

CDR1 is LGHNT, CDR2 FRNRAP, per germline. V lost 5 bases, J lost 5 bases, and 8 bases stayed unmatched. The CDR3 covers 15 residues. Authors' analysis steps: Amplification from reference gene primers served as the basis for estimated nucleated cell counts. The assay was immunoSEQ multiplex PCR, and TCRdb's table has in-frame clones only and misses some. Clonal size and the V and J genes are those of that table, whereas D and trimming came from the DNA. The sample shows about 100,000 clones, roughly nine tenths of them seen only once. V and J are TRBV12-5 and TRBJ2-5; 10 bases line up with TRBD1. Input material: peripheral blood. The source of this sequence is a man in his fifties with active COVID-19. In nucleotides, the CDR3 is TGTGCTAGTGGTAAAGACAGGGGGCGCGGTGAGACCCAGTACTTC. Encoded protein: CASGKDRGRGETQYF.